One TCR beta chain is described in this entry. Its specificity is unknown. For TCR beta, libraries came from iRepertoire HTBI primers and Arm-PCR of CDR3 regions. One entry per CDR3 protein results from TCRdb running MiXCR on the multiplex PCR reads. The table includes hundreds of thousands of distinct CDR3 sequences, under 25% detected once. This sample is drawn from a study of regulatory T cells in long-lasting Graves disease. Overall study findings and caveats: Persistent disease preferred TRBV28, TRBJ1-2 and TRBJ2-5. Owing to a sample size that was small, accuracy may have been reduced.

Described time point: persistent/refractory GD, antithyroid drugs over 5 years with positive TRAb. PBMC RNA served as the TCR library source. Germline-derived CDR1 and CDR2 are SGHRS and YFSETQ. The CDR3 sequence is 19 residues long. The V gene end was trimmed by 3 bases and the J gene end by 2 bases; junction bases not matched to a gene: 10. The chain employs TRBV5-1 and TRBJ2-2; 13 positions match TRBD2. Sequencing was performed on peripheral blood mononuclear cells (PBMCs), taken when the disease was refractory, from a patient treated with antithyroid drugs. This clonotype was sampled from a female donor with Graves disease. The CDR3 loop is CASSSRGLAGPDNTGELFF. The CDR3 region has the DNA TGCGCCAGCAGCTCACGGGGACTAGCGGGGCCCGATAACACCGGGGAGCTGTTTTTT.